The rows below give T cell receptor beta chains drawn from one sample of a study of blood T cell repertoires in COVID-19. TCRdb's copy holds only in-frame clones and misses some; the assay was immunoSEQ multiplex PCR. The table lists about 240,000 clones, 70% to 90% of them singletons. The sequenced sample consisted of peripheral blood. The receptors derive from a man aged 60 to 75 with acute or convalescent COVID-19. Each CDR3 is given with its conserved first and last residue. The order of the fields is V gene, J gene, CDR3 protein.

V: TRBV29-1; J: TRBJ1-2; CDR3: CSVAGTYGYTF
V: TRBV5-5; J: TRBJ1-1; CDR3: CASSRNRQENTEAFF
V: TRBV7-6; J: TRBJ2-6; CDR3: CASSLAVGRAGANVLTF
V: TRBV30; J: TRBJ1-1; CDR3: CAWTEGQGNTEAFF
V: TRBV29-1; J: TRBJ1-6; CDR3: CSVAEGDYNSPLHF
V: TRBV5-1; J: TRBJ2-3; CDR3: CASSLSSPSSRDTQYF
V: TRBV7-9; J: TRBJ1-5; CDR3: CASSYSQPNQPQHF
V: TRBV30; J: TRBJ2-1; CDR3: CAWGPGQGSYNEQFF
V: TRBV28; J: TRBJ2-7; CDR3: CASSGPHRELDYEQYF
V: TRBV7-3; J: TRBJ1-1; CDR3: CACSREGYTEAFF
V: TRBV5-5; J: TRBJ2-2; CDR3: CASSSAPSAGTGELFF
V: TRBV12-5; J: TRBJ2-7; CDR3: CASGFVQAGRISYEQYF
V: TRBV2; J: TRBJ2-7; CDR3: CASSDTAGAYEQYF
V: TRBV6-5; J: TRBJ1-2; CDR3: CASSYGYRGYGYTF
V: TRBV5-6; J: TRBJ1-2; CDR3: CASSRGQGAIEFFYGYTF
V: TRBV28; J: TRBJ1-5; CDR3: CASNRELDQPQHF
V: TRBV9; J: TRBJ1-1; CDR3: CASSEGQGRGNTEAFF
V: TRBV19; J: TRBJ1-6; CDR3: CASRHRGSPLHF
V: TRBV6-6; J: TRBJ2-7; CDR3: CASSLTGKPYEQYF